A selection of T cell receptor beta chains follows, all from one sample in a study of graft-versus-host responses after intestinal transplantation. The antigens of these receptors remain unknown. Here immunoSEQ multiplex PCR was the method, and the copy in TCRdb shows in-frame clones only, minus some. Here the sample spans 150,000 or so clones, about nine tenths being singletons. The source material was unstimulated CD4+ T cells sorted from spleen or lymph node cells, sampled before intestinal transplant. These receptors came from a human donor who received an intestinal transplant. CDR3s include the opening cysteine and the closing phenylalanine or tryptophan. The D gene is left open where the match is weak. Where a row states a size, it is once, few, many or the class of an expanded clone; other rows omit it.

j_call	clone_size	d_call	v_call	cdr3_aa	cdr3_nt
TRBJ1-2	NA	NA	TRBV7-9	CASSSLRDFPTDTF	TGTGCCAGCAGCTCGTTGCGGGACTTTCCTACGGACACCTTC
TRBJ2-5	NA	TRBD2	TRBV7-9	CASSLGLAGGVQYF	TGTGCCAGCAGCTTGGGACTAGCGGGAGGGGTTCAGTACTTC
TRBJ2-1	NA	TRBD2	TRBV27	CASSLYLAGEEQFF	TGTGCCAGCAGTTTGTATCTAGCGGGAGAAGAGCAGTTCTTC
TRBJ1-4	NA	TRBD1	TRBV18	CASSPRETGEGEKLFF	TGTGCCAGCTCACCACGGGAGACAGGGGAAGGGGAAAAACTGTTTTTT
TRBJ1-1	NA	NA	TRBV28	CASSRVPSLEAFF	TGTGCCAGCAGTCGGGTTCCTTCGCTTGAAGCTTTCTTT
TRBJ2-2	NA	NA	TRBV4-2	CASSQDRGRANTGELFF	TGTGCCAGCAGCCAAGACCGAGGCAGGGCGAACACCGGGGAGCTGTTTTTT
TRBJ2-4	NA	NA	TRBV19	CASSMGVWGKNIQYF	TGTGCCAGTAGTATGGGCGTATGGGGCAAAAACATTCAGTACTTC
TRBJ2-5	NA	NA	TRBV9	CASSDRQHQETQYF	TGTGCCAGCAGCGATAGACAGCACCAAGAGACCCAGTACTTC
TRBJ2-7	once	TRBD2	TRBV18	CASSPLAPTGTSGRSGYEQYF	TGTGCCAGCTCACCATTGGCCCCAACCGGGACTAGCGGGAGGTCCGGCTACGAGCAGTACTTC
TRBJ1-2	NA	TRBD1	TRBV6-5	CASSYSRGQTYF	TGTGCCAGCAGTTACTCGAGGGGACAGACTTACTTC
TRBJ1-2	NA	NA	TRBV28	CASSFWGVGYTF	TGTGCCAGCAGTTTTTGGGGGGTGGGCTACACCTTC
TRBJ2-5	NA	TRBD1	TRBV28	CASSLSAGTGGETQYF	TGTGCCAGCAGTCTCTCCGCCGGGACAGGGGGAGAGACCCAGTACTTC
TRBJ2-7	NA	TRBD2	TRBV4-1	CASSQEPTSGRAKYYEQYF	TGCGCCAGCAGCCAAGAGCCGACTAGCGGGAGGGCCAAATACTACGAGCAGTACTTC
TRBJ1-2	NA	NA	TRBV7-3	CASSLGSGIYGYTF	TGTGCCAGCAGCTTAGGGTCAGGGATCTATGGCTACACCTTC
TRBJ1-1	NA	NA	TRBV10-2	CASSVGVPNTEAFF	TGCGCCAGCAGTGTTGGGGTGCCGAACACTGAAGCTTTCTTT
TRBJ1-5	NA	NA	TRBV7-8	CASSLDGAFGPQHF	TGTGCCAGCAGCTTAGATGGGGCGTTCGGGCCCCAGCATTTT
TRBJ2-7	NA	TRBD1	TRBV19	CASSIFFRGQGASYEQYF	TGTGCCAGTAGTATTTTTTTTCGTGGACAGGGGGCGTCCTACGAGCAGTACTTC
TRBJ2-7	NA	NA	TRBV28	CASRPPWGYEQYF	TGTGCCAGCAGACCCCCATGGGGCTACGAGCAGTACTTC
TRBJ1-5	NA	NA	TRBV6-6	CASSYGGANQPQHF	TGTGCCAGCAGTTACGGGGGAGCCAATCAGCCCCAGCATTTT
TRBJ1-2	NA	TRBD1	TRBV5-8	CASSLWTGSNYGYTF	TGTGCCAGCAGCTTATGGACAGGATCTAACTATGGCTACACCTTC
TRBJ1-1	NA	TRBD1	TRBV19	CATKQGANTEAFF	TGTGCCACTAAACAGGGGGCGAACACTGAAGCTTTCTTT
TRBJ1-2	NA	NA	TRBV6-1	CASNGGRGYGYTF	TGTGCCAGCAATGGGGGGCGAGGCTATGGCTACACCTTC
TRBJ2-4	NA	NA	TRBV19	CASSRTDRNIQYF	TGTGCTAGTAGTAGAACCGACAGAAACATTCAGTACTTC
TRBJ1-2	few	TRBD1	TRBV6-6	CASSSPDRGGDYTF	TGTGCCAGCAGTTCCCCGGACAGGGGCGGTGACTACACCTTC
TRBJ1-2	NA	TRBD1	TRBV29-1	CSVVVETGGGGYTF	TGCAGCGTCGTGGTAGAGACAGGGGGCGGTGGCTACACCTTC
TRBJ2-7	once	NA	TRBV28	CASSRPDTSSYEQYF	TGTGCCAGCAGTCGCCCAGATACTAGCTCCTACGAGCAGTACTTC
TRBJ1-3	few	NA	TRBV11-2	CASSLVTSGNTIYF	TGTGCCAGCAGCTTAGTGACCTCTGGAAACACCATATATTTT
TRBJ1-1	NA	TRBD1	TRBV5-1	CANSPGTVNTEAFF	TGCGCCAACAGCCCAGGGACAGTGAACACTGAAGCTTTCTTT
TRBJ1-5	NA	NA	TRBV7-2	CASSLWGGSNQPQHF	TGTGCCAGCAGCTTATGGGGGGGCAGCAATCAGCCCCAGCATTTT
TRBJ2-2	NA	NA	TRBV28	CASSSYWTNTGELFF	TGTGCCAGCAGTTCCTACTGGACGAACACCGGGGAGCTGTTTTTT
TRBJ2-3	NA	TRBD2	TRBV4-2	CASSQGASGTDTQYF	TGTGCCAGCAGCCAAGGGGCTAGCGGGACAGATACGCAGTATTTT
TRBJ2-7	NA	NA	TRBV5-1	CASSLLGVEQYF	TGCGCCAGCAGCTTGTTAGGGGTCGAGCAGTACTTC
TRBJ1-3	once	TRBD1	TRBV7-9	CASSSVQGSGNTIYF	TGTGCCAGCAGCTCCGTACAGGGGTCTGGAAACACCATATATTTT
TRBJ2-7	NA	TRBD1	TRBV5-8	CASSLDRGIFSYEQYF	TGTGCCAGCAGCTTAGACAGGGGGATTTTCTCCTACGAGCAGTACTTC
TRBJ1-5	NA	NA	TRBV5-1	CASRTGAGQPQHF	TGCGCCAGCAGGACGGGGGCGGGGCAGCCCCAGCATTTT
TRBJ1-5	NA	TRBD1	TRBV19	CASSIEGTGRQPQHF	TGTGCCAGTAGTATAGAGGGGACAGGGAGACAGCCCCAGCATTTT
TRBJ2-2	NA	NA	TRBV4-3	CASSPVTGELFF	TGCGCCAGCAGCCCAGTGACCGGGGAGCTGTTTTTT
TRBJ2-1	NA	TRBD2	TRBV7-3	CASSPLAGGSSGNEQFF	TGTGCCAGCAGCCCCCTAGCGGGAGGATCGTCGGGGAATGAGCAGTTCTTC
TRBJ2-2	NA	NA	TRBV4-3	CASSPSEAYTGELFF	TGCGCCAGCAGCCCGTCGGAGGCTTACACCGGGGAGCTGTTTTTT
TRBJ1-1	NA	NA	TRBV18	CASSGDLNTEAFF	TGTGCCAGCTCAGGGGATCTGAACACTGAAGCTTTCTTT
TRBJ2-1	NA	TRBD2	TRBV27	CASSPWASGRLEQFF	TGTGCCAGCAGCCCCTGGGCTAGCGGGAGGTTAGAGCAGTTCTTC
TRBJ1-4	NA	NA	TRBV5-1	CASSRAAATNEKLFF	TGCGCCAGCAGCAGGGCAGCTGCAACTAATGAAAAACTGTTTTTT
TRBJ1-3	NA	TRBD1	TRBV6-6	CASSRTGAGGNTIYF	TGTGCCAGCAGCCGCACAGGGGCTGGTGGAAACACCATATATTTT
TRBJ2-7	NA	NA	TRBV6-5	CASSLGSGTPTYEQYF	TGTGCCAGCAGTTTAGGTTCGGGGACTCCTACCTACGAGCAGTACTTC
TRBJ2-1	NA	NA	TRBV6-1	CASMLQASSYNEQFF	TGTGCCAGCATGCTACAGGCGAGCTCCTACAATGAGCAGTTCTTC
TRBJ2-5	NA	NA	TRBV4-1	CASSQVQRETQYF	TGCGCCAGCAGCCAAGTCCAGAGGGAGACCCAGTACTTC
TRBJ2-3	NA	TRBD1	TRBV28	CASSLQGQGSSTDTQYF	TGTGCCAGCAGTTTACAGGGACAGGGTTCTAGCACAGATACGCAGTATTTT
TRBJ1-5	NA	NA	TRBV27	CASRVQGGGNQPQHF	TGTGCCAGCAGGGTACAGGGAGGTGGCAATCAGCCCCAGCATTTT
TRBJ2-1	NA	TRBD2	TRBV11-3	CASSPGTSIVGEQFF	TGTGCCAGCAGCCCCGGGACTAGCATAGTTGGTGAGCAGTTCTTC
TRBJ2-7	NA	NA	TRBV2	CASRLEREQYF	TGTGCCAGCAGATTGGAGCGCGAGCAGTACTTC
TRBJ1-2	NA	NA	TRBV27	CASSLGGVSYGYTF	TGTGCCAGCAGTTTAGGGGGGGTTTCCTATGGCTACACCTTC
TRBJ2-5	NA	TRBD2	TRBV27	CASRPALAGGETQYF	TGTGCCAGCAGGCCGGCCCTAGCGGGAGGAGAGACCCAGTACTTC